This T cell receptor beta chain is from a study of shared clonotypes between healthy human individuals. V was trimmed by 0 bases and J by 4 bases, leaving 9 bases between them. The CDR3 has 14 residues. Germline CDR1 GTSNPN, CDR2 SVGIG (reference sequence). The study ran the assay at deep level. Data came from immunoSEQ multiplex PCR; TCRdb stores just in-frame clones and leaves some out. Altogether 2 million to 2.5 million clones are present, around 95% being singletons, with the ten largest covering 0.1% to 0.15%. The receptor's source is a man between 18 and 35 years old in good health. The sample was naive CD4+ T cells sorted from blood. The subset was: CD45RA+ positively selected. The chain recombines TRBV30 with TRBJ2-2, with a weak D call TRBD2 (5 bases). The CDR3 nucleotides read TGTGCCTGGAGTGTACTGAGGGCCACCGGGGAGCTGTTTTTT. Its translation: CAWSVLRATGELFF. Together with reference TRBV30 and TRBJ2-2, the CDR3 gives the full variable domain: SQTIHQWPATLVQPVGSPLSLECTVEGTSNPNLYWYRQAAGRGLQLLFYSVGIGQISSEVPQNLSASRPQDRQFILSSKKLLLSDSGFYLCAWSVLRATGELFFGEGSRLTVL.